The rows below give T cell receptor beta chains drawn from one sample of a study of T cells in Graves' hyperthyroidism and ophthalmopathy. TCRdb passed the multiplex PCR reads through MiXCR, listing each CDR3 protein once. This repertoire shows under 400,000 distinct CDR3 sequences, just under 25% found once; its top ten account for over 70%. Sequenced material: blood. These receptors were taken from a man aged 50 or older with Graves' hyperthyroidism. Both conserved end residues are part of each CDR3. The order of the fields is clone size, D gene, J gene, V gene, CDR3 protein, CDR3 DNA. The D gene is left open where the match is weak. Clone size, where shown, is once, few, many, or a class for clones that have expanded.

abundance: NA; d_gene: TRBD2; j_gene: TRBJ2-7; v_gene: TRBV6-2/TRBV6-3; CDR3aa: CASSQLTSGPLLGSEQYF; CDR3nt: TGTGCCAGCAGTCAACTGACTAGCGGTCCATTATTGGGATCCGAGCAGTACTTC
abundance: few; d_gene: NA; j_gene: TRBJ2-1; v_gene: TRBV4-1; CDR3aa: CASSQVSGYEQFF; CDR3nt: TGCGCCAGCAGCCAAGTTTCGGGATATGAGCAGTTCTTC
abundance: many; d_gene: TRBD1; j_gene: TRBJ2-7; v_gene: TRBV28; CDR3aa: CASSLGQGARYEQYF; CDR3nt: TGTGCCAGCAGTTTAGGACAGGGGGCACGATACGAGCAGTACTTC
abundance: many; d_gene: TRBD2; j_gene: TRBJ2-3; v_gene: TRBV24-1; CDR3aa: CATSAGGRSTDTQYF; CDR3nt: TGTGCCACCAGCGCGGGGGGCCGTAGCACAGATACGCAGTATTTT
abundance: few; d_gene: TRBD1; j_gene: TRBJ2-2; v_gene: TRBV11-2; CDR3aa: CASSYTGGNTGELFF; CDR3nt: TGTGCCAGCAGTTACACAGGGGGCAACACCGGGGAGCTGTTTTTT
abundance: few; d_gene: TRBD2; j_gene: TRBJ2-1; v_gene: TRBV7-9; CDR3aa: CASSPSGRVYNEQFF; CDR3nt: TGTGCCAGCAGCCCCAGCGGGAGGGTTTACAATGAGCAGTTCTTC
abundance: once; d_gene: NA; j_gene: TRBJ2-2; v_gene: TRBV9; CDR3aa: CASSVGQAHTAGELFF; CDR3nt: TGTGCCAGCAGCGTAGGACAGGCTCATACTGCCGGGGAGCTGTTTTTT
abundance: NA; d_gene: NA; j_gene: TRBJ2-1; v_gene: TRBV20-1; CDR3aa: CSARVGTPEQFF; CDR3nt: TGCAGTGCTAGAGTGGGGACCCCTGAGCAGTTCTTC
abundance: few; d_gene: NA; j_gene: TRBJ2-5; v_gene: TRBV9; CDR3aa: CASSVGASTQETQYF; CDR3nt: TGTGCCAGCAGCGTAGGGGCCAGCACCCAAGAGACCCAGTACTTC
abundance: few; d_gene: NA; j_gene: TRBJ1-5; v_gene: TRBV12-3/TRBV12-4; CDR3aa: CASSLGHLDGQPQHF; CDR3nt: TGTGCCAGCAGCCTGGGGCATCTCGACGGTCAGCCCCAGCATTTT
abundance: many; d_gene: NA; j_gene: TRBJ2-1; v_gene: TRBV12-5; CDR3aa: CASGLVAPHLDNEQFF; CDR3nt: TGTGCTAGTGGTTTGGTCGCCCCTCACCTAGACAATGAGCAGTTCTTC